Listed below are T cell receptor beta chains from one sample, sequenced in a study of CD8 T cells in ankylosing spondylitis. TCRdb independently ran MiXCR on the 5' RACE reads; one entry per CDR3 protein. The table has over 100,000 distinct CDR3 sequences, 7% seen once; the top ten hold less than 15%. The sequenced sample was blood, either unsorted or a sorted T cell fraction (not recorded which). The receptors originated from a male donor with ankylosing spondylitis or in good health (not recorded which). The CDR3 runs from the conserved cysteine through the conserved F or W. A D gene is named only where the DNA matches it firmly. Part of the rows lack a size; the others show once, few, many or a class for expanded clones.

.	TRBJ1-5	many	TRBV20-1	TGCAGTGCTAGAGACAGGGCCGGTAGGCAGCCCCAGCATTTT	CSARDRAGRQPQHF
TRBD2	TRBJ2-7	few	TRBV20-1	TGCAGTGCTAGAGATTCGGGACTAGCGGGCTACGAGCAGTACTTC	CSARDSGLAGYEQYF
.	TRBJ2-3	many	TRBV12-3/TRBV12-4	TGTGCCAGCAGCCGTACTGGTACTGACGGACAGTATTTT	CASSRTGTDGQYF
TRBD2	TRBJ2-7	many	TRBV27	TGTGCCAGCAGGAAGACTAGCGTCAGGAGCTCCTACGAGCAGTACTTC	CASRKTSVRSSYEQYF
TRBD1	TRBJ2-5	many	TRBV20-1	TGCAGTGGGACAGGGGGGGAGACCCAGTACTTC	CSGTGGETQYF
.	TRBJ1-1	many	TRBV20-1	TGCAGTGCTCCCAGGCCGGGGAACACTGAAGCTTTCTTT	CSAPRPGNTEAFF
.	TRBJ2-1	many	TRBV29-1	TGCAGCGCGGACGGAGGTAGCTCCTACAATGAGCAGTTCTTC	CSADGGSSYNEQFF
TRBD2	TRBJ2-3	many	TRBV28	TGTGCCAGCAGTTACCGGACTAGCCTTGCAGATACGCAGTATTTT	CASSYRTSLADTQYF
TRBD1	TRBJ2-7	many	TRBV5-1	TGCGCCAGCAGCGGGGGACAGATCAGCTCCTACGAGCAGTACTTC	CASSGGQISSYEQYF
.	TRBJ1-2	many	TRBV6-5	TGTGCCAGCAGTTACCGGACTCGATTCTATGGCTACACCTTC	CASSYRTRFYGYTF
.	TRBJ2-1	many	TRBV7-2	TGTGCCAGCAGCTTCGGACAGACAATCTCCTACAATGAGCAGTTCTTC	CASSFGQTISYNEQFF
TRBD1	TRBJ2-7	many	TRBV5-8	TGTGCCACACACAGGGGGCTAGCCCAGCAGTACTTC	CATHRGLAQQYF
TRBD2	TRBJ2-1	many	TRBV5-1	TGCGCCAGCAGCTACCCGGGACTAGCCTACAATGAGCAGTTCTTC	CASSYPGLAYNEQFF
TRBD1	TRBJ2-1	many	TRBV10-3	TGTGCCATCAGTGGACAGGGGGCTCGGGGACTGAATGAGCAGTTCTTC	CAISGQGARGLNEQFF
.	TRBJ2-5	many	TRBV11-2	TGTGCCAGCAGCTTTTCTGGGGAAGAGACCCAGTACTTC	CASSFSGEETQYF
TRBD1	TRBJ1-4	many	TRBV5-4	TGTGCCAGCAGCTCCCAGACAGGGTCGGGCGAAAAACTGTTTTTT	CASSSQTGSGEKLFF
TRBD1	TRBJ1-1	many	TRBV5-6	TGTGCCAGCAGCCCAACCCTCCGACAGGGGGAAGCTTTCTTT	CASSPTLRQGEAFF
.	TRBJ2-7	many	TRBV5-1	TGCGCCAGCAGCTCCTCGGGACTGAGCTCCTACGAGCAGTACTTC	CASSSSGLSSYEQYF
.	TRBJ2-1	few	TRBV4-3	TGCGCCAGCAGCCAACGACCCAGCTCCTACAATGAGCAGTTCTTC	CASSQRPSSYNEQFF
.	TRBJ2-3	many	TRBV3-1	TGTGCCAGCAGCCAAGTGATCTCGGCTGGGGACACAGATACGCAGTATTTT	CASSQVISAGDTDTQYF
.	TRBJ1-2	.	TRBV28	TGTGCCAGCAGACCCCCACAGGAAATCTATGGCTACACCTTC	CASRPPQEIYGYTF
.	TRBJ2-2	many	TRBV5-1	TGCGCCAGCAGCTTGGTTAGGGCAAACACCGGGGAGCTGTTTTTT	CASSLVRANTGELFF
TRBD2	TRBJ2-1	.	TRBV20-1	TGCAGTGCTGAAACCGCGGGAGAGGGTGAGCAGTTCTTC	CSAETAGEGEQFF
.	TRBJ2-2	few	TRBV7-3	TGTGCCAGCAGCTCGGGGGTAAACACCGGGGAGCTGTTTTTT	CASSSGVNTGELFF
.	TRBJ1-1	many	TRBV29-1	TGCAGCGTTGTAAAGTCTGGCATGAACACTGAAGCTTTCTTT	CSVVKSGMNTEAFF
TRBD2	TRBJ2-3	.	TRBV20-1	TGCAGTGCTAGAGATCCGACTAGCGGGGGGGCTTTGGGGCAGTATTTT	CSARDPTSGGALGQYF
TRBD1	TRBJ2-1	many	TRBV28	TGTGCCAGCAGGGGCGGGACAGGGGCTTACAATGAGCAGTTCTTC	CASRGGTGAYNEQFF
.	TRBJ1-5	many	TRBV20-1	TGCAGTGCTAGGTTCGGCACCTATAGCAATCAGCCCCAGCATTTT	CSARFGTYSNQPQHF
.	TRBJ1-1	many	TRBV6-1	TGTGCCAGCGGAATCTCTGGGGGGAACACTGAAGCTTTCTTT	CASGISGGNTEAFF
TRBD2	TRBJ2-7	few	TRBV7-2	TGTGCCAGCAGTGAGGCTAGCGGGAGGGCCAGACTCGAGCAGTACTTC	CASSEASGRARLEQYF
.	TRBJ1-2	many	TRBV3-1	TGTGCCAGCAGCCAAGATTTATATGGCTACACCTTC	CASSQDLYGYTF
.	TRBJ2-1	few	TRBV18	TGTGCCAGCTCATTAGTCCCACCAGGGGCTAGCGGAGACAATGAGCAGTTCTTC	CASSLVPPGASGDNEQFF
TRBD1	TRBJ1-4	many	TRBV5-5	TGTGCCAGCAGCCGTATCTACGGACAGGGTAAAGAAAAACTGTTTTTT	CASSRIYGQGKEKLFF
.	TRBJ2-7	many	TRBV20-1	TGCAGTGCAAAACAGGGACCCTACGAGCAGTACTTC	CSAKQGPYEQYF
.	TRBJ2-7	.	TRBV29-1	TGCAGCGTTGAGTTTGAAGGGCGGCCGGGACACACCTACGAGCAGTACTTC	CSVEFEGRPGHTYEQYF
.	TRBJ2-7	many	TRBV5-5	TGTGCCAGCAGCTTAGGTGACTCACTCGGTGGGCAGTACTTC	CASSLGDSLGGQYF
TRBD2	TRBJ2-3	few	TRBV7-3	TGTGCCAGCAGCTTAACGAGGACTAGCGGCTTCACAGATACGCAGTATTTT	CASSLTRTSGFTDTQYF
.	TRBJ2-5	many	TRBV28	TGTGCCAGCAGTTTATCCGGGCGGCAAGAGACCCAGTACTTC	CASSLSGRQETQYF
TRBD2	TRBJ2-1	many	TRBV5-1	TGCGCCAGCAGCGGAGGGAGCGGGAGGGGTTACAATGAGCAGTTCTTC	CASSGGSGRGYNEQFF
TRBD1	TRBJ2-3	many	TRBV20-1	TGCAGTGCTAACAGACAGGGGGGCACAGATACGCAGTATTTT	CSANRQGGTDTQYF
.	TRBJ2-3	.	TRBV7-7	TGTGCCAGCAGCTTACAGGGTTCGGTCACAGATACGCAGTATTTT	CASSLQGSVTDTQYF
.	TRBJ2-2	.	TRBV29-1	TGCAGCGTCAAGGGAGTCGGGGAGCTGTTTTTT	CSVKGVGELFF
.	TRBJ1-2	many	TRBV4-1	TGCGCCAGCAGCCACCAGACGGAAGGCTACACCTTC	CASSHQTEGYTF
.	TRBJ1-1	many	TRBV5-5	TGTGCCAGCAGCGGGGAGCATTGGGACACTGAAGCTTTCTTT	CASSGEHWDTEAFF
.	TRBJ2-2	.	TRBV12-3/TRBV12-4	TGTGCCACCTTGACAGCGGGGAACACCGGGGAGCTGTTTTTT	CATLTAGNTGELFF
.	TRBJ1-1	many	TRBV5-1	TGCGCCAGCAGCTTCAACCCGGGACAAAGAATGAACACTGAAGCTTTCTTT	CASSFNPGQRMNTEAFF
.	TRBJ2-1	few	TRBV11-2	TGTGCCAGCAGCTCGGCCTCGGCTCTAGAGAACGCTGAGCAGTTCTTC	CASSSASALENAEQFF
.	TRBJ2-2	many	TRBV12-3/TRBV12-4	TGTGCCAGCAGTTTTTCACGGGGCGCGGTCACCGGGGAGCTGTTTTTT	CASSFSRGAVTGELFF
.	TRBJ1-1	many	TRBV20-1	TGCAGTGCTAGAGACCCAGGGGCTACCGGAGTGAGGACTGAAGCTTTCTTT	CSARDPGATGVRTEAFF
.	TRBJ2-2	.	TRBV25-1	TGTGCCAGCAGTGAACTAAGCAAAGAAGGCGCCGGGGAGCTGTTTTTT	CASSELSKEGAGELFF
.	TRBJ1-1	few	TRBV15	TGTGCCACCAGTCTGGGTAACACTGAAGCTTTCTTT	CATSLGNTEAFF
TRBD1	TRBJ1-2	.	TRBV27	TGTGCCAGCAGTTTGGGGGGGCAGGGGGCAAGTGGCTACACCTTC	CASSLGGQGASGYTF
.	TRBJ2-1	many	TRBV7-6	TGTGCCAGCAGCCAATTAGCTCAGGGGGGAAATGAGCAGTTCTTC	CASSQLAQGGNEQFF
.	TRBJ1-1	few	TRBV11-2	TGTGCCAGCAGCTTAGTAGGGGGGGTCTCTAGTTACGGTCATAAGGCCGAAGCTTTCTTT	CASSLVGGVSSYGHKAEAFF
.	TRBJ2-2	many	TRBV14	TGTGCCAGCAGCCAAGGTGGGCCTTCGAACACCGGGGAGCTGTTTTTT	CASSQGGPSNTGELFF